The rows below give T cell receptor beta chains drawn from one sample of a study of T cells in localized non-small cell lung cancer. The method was immunoSEQ multiplex PCR; TCRdb's version includes in-frame clones alone and lacks a portion of them. This sample carries 60,000 to 85,000 clones, roughly nine tenths of them seen once, and the ten largest clones take about a fifth. The source material was peripheral blood, sampled before any cancer treatment. These receptors were taken from a male donor at least 60 years old with stage III squamous cell lung carcinoma. The CDR3 runs from the conserved cysteine through the conserved F or W. A clone size is listed for some rows: how often the clone was seen (once, few, many), or a class if it is expanded.

J | size | V | CDR3
TRBJ1-2 | NA | TRBV4-1 | CASSRRDRVTGYTF
TRBJ2-3 | NA | TRBV6-6 | CASRGQDLTQYF
TRBJ1-1 | many | TRBV7-2 | CASGLMNTEAFF
TRBJ1-5 | NA | TRBV4-3 | CASSQDAGLQPQHF
TRBJ1-4 | NA | TRBV27 | CASSRASGPWTGEKLFF
TRBJ2-4 | NA | TRBV21-1 | CASSKVTGPIAKNIQYF
TRBJ1-5 | NA | TRBV5-8 | CASSLGDSLNQPQHF
TRBJ2-7 | medium-sized | TRBV7-2 | CASSWNAPYEQYF
TRBJ2-2 | NA | TRBV27 | CASSLFFSMPGELFF
TRBJ2-3 | NA | TRBV19 | CASSISRTGGTDTQYF